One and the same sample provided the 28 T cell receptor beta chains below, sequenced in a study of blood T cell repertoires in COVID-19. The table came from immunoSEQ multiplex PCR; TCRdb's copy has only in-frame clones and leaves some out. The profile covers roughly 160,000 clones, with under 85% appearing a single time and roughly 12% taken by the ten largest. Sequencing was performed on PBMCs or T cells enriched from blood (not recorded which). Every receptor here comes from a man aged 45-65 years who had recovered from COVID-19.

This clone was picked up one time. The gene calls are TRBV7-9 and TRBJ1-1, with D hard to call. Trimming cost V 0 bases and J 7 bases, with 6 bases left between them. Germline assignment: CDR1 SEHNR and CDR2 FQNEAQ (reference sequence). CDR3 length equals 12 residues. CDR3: CASSLAAREAFF. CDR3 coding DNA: TGTGCCAGCAGCTTAGCGGCCCGTGAAGCTTTCTTT.

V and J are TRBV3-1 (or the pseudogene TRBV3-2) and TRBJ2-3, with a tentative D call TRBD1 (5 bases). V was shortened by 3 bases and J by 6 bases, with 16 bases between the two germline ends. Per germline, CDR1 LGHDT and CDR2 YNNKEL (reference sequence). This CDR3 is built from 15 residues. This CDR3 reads CASSHGRVGVDTQYF. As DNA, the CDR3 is TGTGCCAGCAGCCATGGCAGGGTAGGGGTCGATACGCAGTATTTT.

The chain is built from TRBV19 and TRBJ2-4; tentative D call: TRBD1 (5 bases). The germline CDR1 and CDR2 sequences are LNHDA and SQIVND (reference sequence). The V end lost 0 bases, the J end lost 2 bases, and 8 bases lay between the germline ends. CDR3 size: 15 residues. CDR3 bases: TGTGCCAGTAGTATAGACAGGGTTTCCAAAAACATTCAGTACTTC. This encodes CASSIDRVSKNIQYF.

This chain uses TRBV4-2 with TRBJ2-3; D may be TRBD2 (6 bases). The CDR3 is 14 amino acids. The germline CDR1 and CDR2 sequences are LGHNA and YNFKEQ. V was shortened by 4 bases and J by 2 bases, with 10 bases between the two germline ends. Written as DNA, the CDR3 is TGTGCCAGCAGCCTGGCGGGGCACACAGATACGCAGTATTTT. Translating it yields CASSLAGHTDTQYF.

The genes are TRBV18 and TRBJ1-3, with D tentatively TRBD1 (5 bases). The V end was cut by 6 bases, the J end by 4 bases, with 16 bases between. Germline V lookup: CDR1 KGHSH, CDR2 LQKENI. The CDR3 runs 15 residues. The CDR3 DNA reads TGTGCCAGCTCCCACGAGGAGGGGCGCGGAAACACCATATATTTT. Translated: CASSHEEGRGNTIYF. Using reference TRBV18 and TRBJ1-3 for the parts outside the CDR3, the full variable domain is NAGVMQNPRHLVRRRGQEARLRCSPMKGHSHVYWYRQLPEEGLKFMVYLQKENIIDESGMPKERFSAEFPKEGPSILRIQQVVRGDSAAYFCASSHEEGRGNTIYFGEGSWLTVV.

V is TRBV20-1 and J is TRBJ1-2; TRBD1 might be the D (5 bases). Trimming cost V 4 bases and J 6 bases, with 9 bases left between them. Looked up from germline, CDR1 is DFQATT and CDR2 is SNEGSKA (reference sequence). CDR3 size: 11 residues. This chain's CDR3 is CSAKDRNGYTF. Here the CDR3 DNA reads TGCAGTGCTAAAGACAGAAATGGCTACACCTTC.

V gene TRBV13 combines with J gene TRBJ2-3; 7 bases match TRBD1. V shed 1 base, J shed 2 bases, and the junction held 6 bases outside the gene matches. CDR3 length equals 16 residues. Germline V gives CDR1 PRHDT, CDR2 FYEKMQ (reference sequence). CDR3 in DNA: TGTGCCAGCAGCTTAGCCCTGGGACAGCTCACAGATACGCAGTATTTT. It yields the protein CASSLALGQLTDTQYF.

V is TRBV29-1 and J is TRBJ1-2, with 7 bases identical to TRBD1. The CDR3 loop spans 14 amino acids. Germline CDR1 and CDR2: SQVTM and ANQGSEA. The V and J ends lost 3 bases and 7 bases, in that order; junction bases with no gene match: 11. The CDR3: CSVDRGSAGFGYTF. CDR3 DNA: TGCAGCGTTGACAGGGGGAGTGCCGGATTTGGCTACACCTTC.

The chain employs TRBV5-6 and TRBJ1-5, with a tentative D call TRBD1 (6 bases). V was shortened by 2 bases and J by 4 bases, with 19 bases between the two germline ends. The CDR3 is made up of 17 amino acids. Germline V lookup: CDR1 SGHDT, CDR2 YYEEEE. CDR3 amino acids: CASSFGGRGVGNQPQHF. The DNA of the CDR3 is TGTGCCAGCAGCTTCGGGGGGCGCGGTGTAGGGAATCAGCCCCAGCATTTT. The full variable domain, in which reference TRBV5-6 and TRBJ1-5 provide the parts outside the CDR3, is DAGVTQSPTHLIKTRGQQVTLRCSPKSGHDTVSWYQQALGQGPQFIFQYYEEEERQRGNFPDRFSGHQFPNYSSELNVNALLLGDSALYLCASSFGGRGVGNQPQHFGDGTRLSIL.

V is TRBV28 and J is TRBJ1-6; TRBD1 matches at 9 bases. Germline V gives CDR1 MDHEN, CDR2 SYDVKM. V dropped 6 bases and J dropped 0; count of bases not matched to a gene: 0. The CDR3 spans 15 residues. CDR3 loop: CASRDRGSYNSPLHF. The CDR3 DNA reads TGTGCCAGCAGGGACAGGGGCTCCTATAATTCACCCCTCCACTTT.

In DNA form, the CDR3 reads TGTGCCAGCAGCCACCATTCCGGGACAGGGCCTAATTCACCCCTCCACTTT. Translated: CASSHHSGTGPNSPLHF. This chain joins TRBV14 and TRBJ1-6; 9 bases align to TRBD1. Germline V CDR1 and CDR2: SGHDN, FVKESK. V shed 3 bases and J 6 bases; nucleotides not matched to a gene: 9. The CDR3 has 17 amino acids. Full variable domain (remainder filled in from reference TRBV14 and TRBJ1-6): EAGVTQFPSHSVIEKGQTVTLRCDPISGHDNLYWYRRVMGKEIKFLLHFVKESKQDESGMPNNRFLAERTGGTYSTLKVQPAELEDSGVYFCASSHHSGTGPNSPLHFGNGTRLTVT.

The CDR3 here is CATSDLSTSGGRETQYF. The DNA for the CDR3 is TGTGCCACCAGTGACTTATCGACTAGCGGGGGAAGGGAGACCCAGTACTTC. The chain recombines TRBV24-1 with TRBJ2-5; TRBD2 agrees at 12 bases. The length of the CDR3 is 17 residues. The V gene's germline CDR1 is KGHDR and CDR2 SFDVKD. The V and J ends lost 4 bases and 5 bases, in that order; junction bases with no gene match: 10.

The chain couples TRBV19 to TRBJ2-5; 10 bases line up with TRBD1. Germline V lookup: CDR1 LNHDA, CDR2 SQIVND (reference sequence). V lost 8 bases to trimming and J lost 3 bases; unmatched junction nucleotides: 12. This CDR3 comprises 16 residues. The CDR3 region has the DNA TGTGCCAGTTCTCTTTTCGCGACAGGGGGCAAAGAGACCCAGTACTTC. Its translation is CASSLFATGGKETQYF. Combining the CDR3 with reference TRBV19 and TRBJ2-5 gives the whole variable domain DGGITQSPKYLFRKEGQNVTLSCEQNLNHDAMYWYRQDPGQGLRLIYYSQIVNDFQKGDIAEGYSVSREKKESFPLTVTSAQKNPTAFYLCASSLFATGGKETQYFGPGTRLLVL.

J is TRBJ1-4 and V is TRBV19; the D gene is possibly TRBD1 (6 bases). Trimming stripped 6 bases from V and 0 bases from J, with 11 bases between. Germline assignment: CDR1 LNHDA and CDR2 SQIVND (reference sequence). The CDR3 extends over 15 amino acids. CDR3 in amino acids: CASRTGTATNEKLFF. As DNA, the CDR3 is TGTGCCAGTAGAACAGGGACGGCAACTAATGAAAAACTGTTTTTT. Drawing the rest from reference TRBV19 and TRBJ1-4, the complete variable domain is DGGITQSPKYLFRKEGQNVTLSCEQNLNHDAMYWYRQDPGQGLRLIYYSQIVNDFQKGDIAEGYSVSREKKESFPLTVTSAQKNPTAFYLCASRTGTATNEKLFFGSGTQLSVL.

DNA for the CDR3: TGTGCCAGCAGCCCTGCTAGCGGGGCCTATACGCAGTATTTT. This encodes CASSPASGAYTQYF. The gene calls are TRBV5-4 and TRBJ2-3; TRBD2 aligns across 9 bases. CDR1 SGHNT and CDR2 YYREEE come from the germline V gene (reference sequence). CDR3 size: 14 residues. Trimming cost V 4 bases and J 7 bases; bases outside gene matches: 7.

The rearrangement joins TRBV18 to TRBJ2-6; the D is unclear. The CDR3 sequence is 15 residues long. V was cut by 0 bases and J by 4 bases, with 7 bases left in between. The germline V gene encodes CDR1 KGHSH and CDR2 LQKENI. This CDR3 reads CASSPPQAGANVLTF. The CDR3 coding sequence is TGTGCCAGCTCACCACCTCAAGCCGGGGCCAACGTCCTGACTTTC.

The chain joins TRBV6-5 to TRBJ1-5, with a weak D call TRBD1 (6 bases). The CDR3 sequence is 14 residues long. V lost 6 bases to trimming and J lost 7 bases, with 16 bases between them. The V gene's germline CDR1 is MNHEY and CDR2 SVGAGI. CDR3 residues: CASSRHREQQPQHF. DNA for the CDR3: TGTGCCAGCAGCCGCCACAGGGAGCAGCAGCCCCAGCATTTT.

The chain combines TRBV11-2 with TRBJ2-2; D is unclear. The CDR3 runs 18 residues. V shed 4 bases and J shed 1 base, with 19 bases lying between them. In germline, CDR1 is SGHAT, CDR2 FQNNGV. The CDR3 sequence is CASSSLSPSDWNTGELFF. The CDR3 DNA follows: TGTGCCAGCAGCTCATTATCCCCCAGCGACTGGAACACCGGGGAGCTGTTTTTT. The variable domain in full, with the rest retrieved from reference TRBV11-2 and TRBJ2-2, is EAGVAQSPRYKIIEKRQSVAFWCNPISGHATLYWYQQILGQGPKLLIQFQNNGVVDDSQLPKDRFSAERLKGVDSTLKIQPAKLEDSAVYLCASSSLSPSDWNTGELFFGEGSRLTVL.

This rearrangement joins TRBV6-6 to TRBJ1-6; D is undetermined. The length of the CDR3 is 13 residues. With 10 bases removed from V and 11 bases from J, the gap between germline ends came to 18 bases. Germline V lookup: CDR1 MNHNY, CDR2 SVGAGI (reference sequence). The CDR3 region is CATSALKNPPLHF. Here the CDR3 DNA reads TGTGCCACCTCAGCGCTAAAGAATCCACCCCTCCACTTT.

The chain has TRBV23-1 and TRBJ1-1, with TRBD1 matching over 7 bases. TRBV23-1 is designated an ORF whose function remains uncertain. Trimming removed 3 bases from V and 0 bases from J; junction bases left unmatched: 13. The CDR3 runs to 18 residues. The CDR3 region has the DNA TGCGCCAGCAGTCACTGGGGACCACAGGGGCCTATGAACACTGAAGCTTTCTTT. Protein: CASSHWGPQGPMNTEAFF.

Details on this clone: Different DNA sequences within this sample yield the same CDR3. The chain's CDR3 is CASSVGWDTYEQYF. Written as DNA, the CDR3 is TGTGCCAGCAGCGTAGGCTGGGACACCTACGAGCAGTACTTC. This chain joins TRBV9 and TRBJ2-7; the D gene is possibly TRBD1 (6 bases). The V end lost 0 bases, the J end lost 2 bases, and 9 bases lay between the germline ends. CDR1 is SGDLS and CDR2 is YYNGEE in the germline V gene. This CDR3 has 14 residues.

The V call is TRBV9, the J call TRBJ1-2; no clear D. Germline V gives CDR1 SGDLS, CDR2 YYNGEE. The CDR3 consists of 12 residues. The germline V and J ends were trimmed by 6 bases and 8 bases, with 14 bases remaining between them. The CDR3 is CASNMPYGGYTF. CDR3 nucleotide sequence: TGTGCCAGCAACATGCCCTACGGGGGCTACACCTTC.

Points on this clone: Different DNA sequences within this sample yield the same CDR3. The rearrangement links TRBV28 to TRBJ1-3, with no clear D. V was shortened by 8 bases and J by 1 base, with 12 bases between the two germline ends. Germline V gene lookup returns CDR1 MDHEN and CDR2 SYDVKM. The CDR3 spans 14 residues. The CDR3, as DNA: TGTGCCAGCTCCCGAGGCGGATCTGGAAACACCATATATTTT. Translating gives CASSRGGSGNTIYF.

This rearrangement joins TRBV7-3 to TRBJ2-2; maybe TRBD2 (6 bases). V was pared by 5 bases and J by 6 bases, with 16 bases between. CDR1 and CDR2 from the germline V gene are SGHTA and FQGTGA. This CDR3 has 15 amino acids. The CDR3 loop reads CASSPTRTSPGELFF. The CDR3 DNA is TGTGCCAGCAGCCCAACTCGTACTAGCCCCGGGGAGCTGTTTTTT.

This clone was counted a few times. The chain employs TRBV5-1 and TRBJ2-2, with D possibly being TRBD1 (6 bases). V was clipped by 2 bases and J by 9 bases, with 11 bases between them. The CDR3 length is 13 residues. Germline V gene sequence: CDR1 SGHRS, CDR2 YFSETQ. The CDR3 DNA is TGCGCCAGCAGCTTTGAACAGGGCCGGGAGCTGTTTTTT. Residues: CASSFEQGRELFF.

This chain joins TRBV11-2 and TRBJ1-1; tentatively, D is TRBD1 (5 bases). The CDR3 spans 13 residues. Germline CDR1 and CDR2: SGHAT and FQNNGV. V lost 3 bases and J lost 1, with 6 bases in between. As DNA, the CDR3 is TGTGCCAGCAGCTTCGGGGGGAACACTGAAGCTTTCTTT. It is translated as CASSFGGNTEAFF.

The CDR3 sequence: CASSSRADRGAPDTQYF. CDR3 coding DNA: TGTGCCAGTAGTTCCCGGGCCGACAGGGGCGCCCCGGATACGCAGTATTTT. The chain recombines TRBV19 with TRBJ2-3, with 8 bases fitting TRBD1. The CDR3 consists of 17 residues. The germline V gene encodes CDR1 LNHDA and CDR2 SQIVND (reference sequence). V shed 5 bases, J shed 6 bases, and the junction held 16 bases outside the gene matches.

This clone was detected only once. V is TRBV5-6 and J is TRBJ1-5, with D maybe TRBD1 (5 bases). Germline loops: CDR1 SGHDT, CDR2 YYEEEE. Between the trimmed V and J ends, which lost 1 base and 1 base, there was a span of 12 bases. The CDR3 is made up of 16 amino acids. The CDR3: CASSLYAGTSNQPQHF. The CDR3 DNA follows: TGTGCCAGCAGCTTGTATGCGGGGACGAGCAATCAGCCCCAGCATTTT.